The rows below give T cell receptor beta chains drawn from one sample of a study of blood T cell repertoires in COVID-19. Some clones are missing from TCRdb's copy, which holds only in-frame ones; the method was immunoSEQ multiplex PCR. The sample contains 200,000 or so clones, 65% to 85% of which appear only once. The sample was peripheral blood. Every receptor here comes from a woman in her 30s with acute or convalescent COVID-19. Each CDR3 is given with its conserved first and last residue. The D gene is left open where the match is weak. Clone size appears in some rows only: once, few, many, or a class for an expanded clone.

.,TRBJ1-1,.,TRBV6-6,CASRATNTEAFF,TGTGCCAGCAGGGCCACGAACACTGAAGCTTTCTTT
TRBD1,TRBJ1-1,.,TRBV6-4,CASSNDRGTEAFF,TGTGCCAGCAGCAATGACAGGGGCACTGAAGCTTTCTTT
TRBD2,TRBJ2-5,.,TRBV18,CASSRKRLAGETQYF,TGTGCCAGCTCACGAAAGCGACTAGCGGGAGAGACCCAGTACTTC
.,TRBJ1-1,.,TRBV7-2,CASSPHVLNTEAFF,TGTGCCAGCAGCCCACATGTGCTGAACACTGAAGCTTTCTTT
TRBD1,TRBJ1-3,few,TRBV7-6,CASSHGGGTVTGNTIYF,TGTGCCAGCAGCCACGGAGGTGGGACAGTAACTGGAAACACCATATATTTT
.,TRBJ2-3,.,TRBV18,CASSPGGDTQYF,TGTGCCAGCTCACCGGGGGGAGATACGCAGTATTTT
.,TRBJ2-4,.,TRBV21-1,CASSKVGTTGGMSKNIQYF,TGTGCCAGCAGCAAAGTAGGGACCACAGGGGGTATGTCCAAAAACATTCAGTACTTC
TRBD1,TRBJ1-5,.,TRBV7-8,CASSLAQAGGFSQPQHF,TGTGCCAGCAGCTTAGCGCAGGCAGGGGGATTTAGTCAGCCCCAGCATTTT
.,TRBJ2-5,.,TRBV5-6,CASSLLLQETQYF,TGTGCCAGCAGCCTCCTCCTCCAAGAGACCCAGTACTTC
TRBD1,TRBJ1-5,.,TRBV6-2/TRBV6-3,CASSYGSTGTGKGYFNQPQHF,TGTGCCAGCAGTTACGGATCCACGGGGACAGGGAAAGGGTACTTTAATCAGCCCCAGCATTTT
TRBD1,TRBJ1-4,.,TRBV19,CASSIVRGPNEKLFF,TGTGCCAGTAGTATAGTGAGGGGGCCTAATGAAAAACTGTTTTTT
TRBD2,TRBJ2-3,.,TRBV29-1,CSVAGLAGITDTQYF,TGCAGCGTTGCCGGACTAGCGGGGATAACAGATACGCAGTATTTT
TRBD2,TRBJ2-1,once,TRBV7-6,CASSPTSSGRTYNEQFF,TGTGCCAGCAGCCCCACCTCCAGCGGGAGGACCTACAATGAGCAGTTCTTC
.,TRBJ2-4,once,TRBV19,CASSITGGDIQYF,TGTGCCAGTAGTATTACAGGAGGGGACATTCAGTACTTC
.,TRBJ1-1,.,TRBV5-4,CASSPPGGNTEAFF,TGTGCCAGCAGCCCACCCGGGGGGAACACTGAAGCTTTCTTT
TRBD1,TRBJ1-5,.,TRBV19,CASSMGHGQVSNQPQHF,TGTGCCAGTAGTATGGGCCATGGACAGGTTAGCAATCAGCCCCAGCATTTT
.,TRBJ1-4,.,TRBV30,CAWSAVAGLGEKLFF,TGTGCCTGGAGTGCCGTTGCGGGGCTTGGTGAAAAACTGTTTTTT
.,TRBJ2-2,.,TRBV4-2,CASSQDPGANTGELFF,TGTGCCAGCAGCCAAGATCCGGGAGCGAACACCGGGGAGCTGTTTTTT
.,TRBJ1-2,.,TRBV5-1,CASSLGRDYGYTF,TGCGCCAGCAGCTTGGGCAGGGACTATGGCTACACCTTC
.,TRBJ2-3,.,TRBV14,CASSQALRGYTDTQYF,TGTGCCAGCAGCCAAGCCCTGCGGGGCTACACAGATACGCAGTATTTT
.,TRBJ2-7,.,TRBV27,CASRTNSYEQYF,TGTGCCAGCAGGACAAACTCCTACGAGCAGTACTTC
TRBD1,TRBJ2-3,.,TRBV7-2,CASSTGGGTGSDTQYF,TGTGCCAGCAGCACAGGAGGGGGGACAGGGTCAGATACGCAGTATTTT
TRBD2,TRBJ2-1,.,TRBV7-2,CASSFRGLAQLQFF,TGTGCCAGCAGCTTCAGAGGACTAGCTCAATTGCAGTTCTTC
TRBD2,TRBJ2-1,.,TRBV9,CASSVERESSYNEQFF,TGTGCCAGCAGCGTAGAGCGGGAGAGCTCCTACAATGAGCAGTTCTTC
.,TRBJ1-5,.,TRBV7-9,CASSLPGSGQPQHF,TGTGCCAGCAGCTTACCGGGATCCGGGCAGCCCCAGCATTTT
.,TRBJ2-1,few,TRBV4-3,CASSRVLRGEQFF,TGCGCCAGCAGCCGAGTATTAAGAGGTGAGCAGTTCTTC
.,TRBJ2-3,.,TRBV7-9,CASSLERDTQYF,TGTGCCAGCAGCTTAGAACGGGATACGCAGTATTTT
.,TRBJ2-7,once,TRBV27,CASRPQGTYEQYF,TGTGCCAGCAGGCCACAGGGTACCTACGAGCAGTACTTC
TRBD1,TRBJ1-3,.,TRBV7-2,CASSLVSGGRDTIYF,TGTGCCAGCAGCTTAGTATCAGGGGGCAGAGACACCATATATTTT
.,TRBJ2-5,.,TRBV9,CASRPQGEETQYF,TGTGCCAGCAGACCCCAAGGGGAAGAGACCCAGTACTTC
.,TRBJ2-3,.,TRBV6-5,CASSYSGSGSTDTQYF,TGTGCCAGCAGTTACTCAGGTAGCGGTAGCACAGATACGCAGTATTTT
TRBD1,TRBJ1-5,.,TRBV7-8,CASSLAQVGQGQPQHF,TGTGCCAGCAGCTTAGCGCAGGTGGGACAGGGTCAGCCCCAGCATTTT
TRBD1,TRBJ2-7,.,TRBV28,CAAHGTANYEQYF,TGTGCCGCCCACGGGACAGCGAACTACGAGCAGTACTTC